This T cell receptor (beta chain) originates from a study of T-cell memory formation after mild COVID-19. This clonotype has at least ten counts. TCRdb processed the 5' RACE reads anew with MiXCR; each CDR3 protein has one entry. The sample lists under 250,000 distinct CDR3 sequences; about 10% were seen once. Germline lookup yields CDR1 MNHNY and CDR2 SVGAGI (reference sequence). The V end lost 8 bases, the J end lost 9 bases, and 11 bases lay between the germline ends. The CDR3 is 12 residues long. The sequence derives from a man between 18 and 29 years old who had mild COVID-19 (a few samples of this study predate the infection). Cell type and time point are not known. The material sequenced was PBMCs or a T cell subset sorted from them (not recorded which). The V and J genes are TRBV6-6 and TRBJ1-6; no clear D. The CDR3 here is CASGQDSSPLHF. The CDR3 DNA sequence: TGTGCCAGCGGCCAGGATAGTTCACCCCTCCACTTT.